This TCR beta chain was retrieved from a study of T cells after yellow fever vaccination (dated by TCRdb to the late 2010s). Concerning the study at large: Libraries from fractions with low cell numbers were prepared with the SMART-Seq v4 Ultra Low Input RNA kit. Blood was drawn at multiple timepoints before and after primary and secondary immunization, with bulk PBMC replicates and cell subsets isolated. Bulk TCR alpha and beta repertoires were sequenced longitudinally to track T-cell clones before and after primary and booster YFV17D yellow fever vaccination. The cohort comprised two healthy male donors, one aged 18 to 29 and one aged 30 to 40 years. The paper as a whole reports these results and caveats: A small fraction of clonotypes appeared in both the CD4 and CD8 compartments, likely as a result of convergent recombination. The study included only two donors, which limits how far the findings can be generalized. Compared with the primary T-cell response, the secondary T-cell response was weaker but faster, peaking on day 5 rather than day 15. Most clones expanded after primary vaccination were re-detected after the booster (around 96% of CD4 and roughly 85% of CD8), suggesting broad memory maintenance. Computational filtering was needed because FACS-sorted repertoires could contain abundant contaminating clonotypes from the bulk population.

Worth noting for this clonotype: The antigen it recognizes is unknown. The germline gene is not matched at one end of the junction; a read error may be the cause.

The cysteine opens and the phenylalanine closes a CDR3 of 13 amino acids. Solely the CDR3 DNA is kept, with 39 bases framed from the first base. The germline V gene (reference sequence) yields DFQATT for CDR1 and SNEGSKA for CDR2. Data came from an Illumina NovaSeq 6000. TCR cDNA was made using 5'RACE template switching, a step that added a universal primer site and unique molecular identifiers. Priming of cDNA synthesis was performed from both the TCR alpha and TCR beta constant segments. Two PCR steps were used to amplify libraries, with sample barcodes and sequencing adapters being added in the second step. Libraries were sequenced on Illumina HiSeq 2500 (2x100 bp) or NovaSeq (2x150 bp). As for the authors' bioinformatics: Reads were demultiplexed and collapsed into UMI consensus sequences with MIGEC, and V(D)J alignment was performed with MiXCR. Vaccine-responding clonotypes were defined with edgeR using replicate PBMC samples, requiring FDR below 0.01 and a log2 fold change above 5 up to day 15. Each bulk clonotype was labeled CD4 or CD8 based on which sequenced repertoire, CD4 or CD8, contained the clonotype at higher abundance. TCRdb itself trimmed the public reads at Q25 with fastp, ran MiXCR and retained productive beta chains. Rows matching on CDR3 protein sequence are summarized as one entry with the most common DNA and genes. The authors' filters were not applied to this entry. Within this sample are 150,000 to 200,000 distinct CDR3 sequences, with 9.5% to 11% of them counted one time only. The ten largest clones represent just over 35% of the sample.

This specimen's treatment or condition label, interpreted: live attenuated yellow fever vaccine strain. A standard Ficoll-Paque protocol was used to isolate PBMCs from peripheral blood. Dynabeads CD4 and CD8 positive selection kits were used to isolate the CD4 and CD8 T-cell fractions. TriZol was used to extract RNA from bulk PBMCs, CD4 and CD8 fractions, and dextramer-positive and dextramer-negative fractions. This TCR came from a young man who received the YFV17D yellow fever vaccine. This specimen was CD8+ T cells sorted from PBMCs, taken 15 days after the yellow fever booster vaccination. The V and J genes are TRBV20-1 and TRBJ2-7; 8 of the junction bases match TRBD2. This receptor has the CDR3 CSASGPSSYEQYF. The DNA sequence follows: TGCAGCGCTAGCGGGCCGAGCTCCTACGAGCAGTACTTC.